This T cell receptor beta chain comes out of a study of blood T cell repertoires in COVID-19. Study-wide context: The United States, Italy and Spain supplied acute and convalescent COVID-19 samples. Sources were T cells, B-cell-depleted T cells, or PBMCs; the material itself was cDNA or gDNA.

This clone has only a few counts. The CDR3 is 14 amino acids. Germline values: CDR1 MGHRA, CDR2 YSYEKL. Trimming cost V 0 bases and J 8 bases, with 11 bases left between them. In the study's own analysis: Amplification of reference gene primers was used by the study to estimate nucleated cell counts. Here immunoSEQ multiplex PCR was the method, and the copy in TCRdb shows in-frame clones only, minus some. Clone size and V and J calls were adopted from that table, with D and trimming inferred from the DNA. The repertoire has 250,000 to 300,000 clones, more than 85% of them found once; the top ten carry roughly 4.9%.

The clonotype was recovered from a woman aged 55-69 years with COVID-19, enrolled during active disease. Material: peripheral blood. This chain connects TRBV4-1 to TRBJ2-1; tentative D call: TRBD1 (5 bases). This CDR3 is CASSQELGRDEQFF. The DNA for the CDR3 is TGCGCCAGCAGCCAAGAGCTGGGCAGGGATGAGCAGTTCTTC.